Presented here are 2 T cell receptor beta chains from one specimen sequenced in a study of regulatory T cells in long-lasting Graves disease. The time point here: newly diagnosed GD, antithyroid drugs for less than 3 months. Making the TCR library involved RNA that had been extracted from PBMCs. Arm-PCR of CDR3 regions and iRepertoire HTBI primers were used to build TCR beta libraries. A single record per CDR3 protein comes from TCRdb applying MiXCR to the multiplex PCR reads. The sample consists of under 800,000 distinct CDR3 sequences, roughly 16% of them appearing once. A further study also used this sample, focusing on T cells in Graves' hyperthyroidism and ophthalmopathy.

The input for sequencing was peripheral blood mononuclear cells (PBMCs), taken at new diagnosis, from a patient treated with antithyroid drugs. These receptors were obtained from a woman aged 25-40 years with Graves disease.

This clonotype was observed a few times. This sequence joins TRBV4-1 and TRBJ1-5, with TRBD1 as a possible D gene (5 bases). CDR1 is MGHRA and CDR2 is YSYEKL in the germline V gene. The CDR3 runs 14 residues. Trimming shortened V by 2 bases and J by 7 bases, and 12 bases separated the two germline ends. This chain's CDR3 is CASSQRRGPQPQHF. In DNA form, the CDR3 reads TGCGCCAGCAGCCAACGTAGGGGACCGCAGCCCCAGCATTTT.

This clonotype was seen at least ten times. The chain couples TRBV10-3 to TRBJ1-1, with D hard to call. CDR1 is ENHRY, CDR2 SYGVKD, per germline. V lost 10 bases and J 5 bases, leaving 11 bases between the germline ends. The CDR3 has 11 residues. DNA of the CDR3: TGTGCCACAAGTGTCGGGACTGAAGCTTTCTTT. Translated, it gives CATSVGTEAFF.